These 29 T cell receptor beta chains came from one sample sequenced in a study of blood T cells in healthy people across ages. Through a sample-barcoded 5' primer and a J-beta primer mix, a second PCR was run for roughly 6 to 11 cycles. One entry per CDR3 protein results from TCRdb running MiXCR on the 5' RACE reads. The sample lists roughly 1,000,000 distinct CDR3 sequences; 25% were seen once. The sample also formed part of further work on T cells of mothers and their children.

Sequenced: blood. These receptor sequences come from a girl aged 2-10 years in good health.

The CDR3 reads CASSLSGGSVQPQHF. The CDR3 DNA sequence: TGTGCCAGCAGCTTATCCGGCGGGAGTGTTCAGCCCCAGCATTTT. The V and J genes are TRBV7-2 and TRBJ1-5; no definite D call. Germline V gene sequence: CDR1 SGHTA, CDR2 FQGNSA. This CDR3 comprises 15 residues. The V end was cut by 2 bases, the J end by 6 bases, with 14 bases between.

V gene TRBV5-1 combines with J gene TRBJ2-3, with D possibly matching TRBD1 (6 bases). This CDR3 has 16 residues. Trimming cost V 5 bases and J 0 bases, with 16 bases left between them. The germline gives CDR1 SGHRS, CDR2 YFSETQ. The CDR3 DNA sequence: TGCGCCAGCAGTGGGGGCAGCACCGATAGCACAGATACGCAGTATTTT. Its translation is CASSGGSTDSTDTQYF.

In this sample, this clonotype turned up a few times. The chain combines TRBV29-1 with TRBJ1-1; D remains ambiguous. Between the trimmed V and J ends, which lost 5 bases and 13 bases, there was a span of 8 bases. This CDR3 has 8 residues. The germline CDR1 and CDR2 sequences are SQVTM and ANQGSEA. The CDR3 DNA follows: TGCAGCGTTCTCGGAGGTTTCTTT. Translated: CSVLGGFF.

This chain joins TRBV4-1 and TRBJ1-4; TRBD1 is a possible D gene (6 bases). The CDR3 totals 12 residues. Looked up from germline, CDR1 is MGHRA and CDR2 is YSYEKL. The V and J ends lost 10 bases and 7 bases respectively, with 13 bases between them. In DNA form, the CDR3 reads TGCGCCACACAGGGAAATACTGAAAAACTGTTTTTT. It specifies CATQGNTEKLFF.

V usage is TRBV5-1 and J usage is TRBJ1-1; tentative D call: TRBD1 (5 bases). Trimming took 0 bases from V and 10 from J, leaving 25 bases between them. The length of the CDR3 is 17 residues. Germline-derived CDR1 and CDR2 are SGHRS and YFSETQ. CDR3 residues: CASSLAGMGRVPPGAFF. The DNA of the CDR3 is TGCGCCAGCAGCTTGGCGGGTATGGGCAGGGTCCCACCGGGAGCTTTCTTT.

The V gene is TRBV7-2, the J gene TRBJ2-2; 7 nucleotides align to TRBD1. Germline CDR1 SGHTA, CDR2 FQGNSA. With V trimmed by 5 bases and J by 15 bases, 9 bases remained unmatched. CDR3 length: 12 residues. The CDR3 DNA is TGTGCCAGCAGCCCCGACAGGGAAGGGGTGTTTTTT. Translated, it gives CASSPDREGVFF.

This clonotype was found many times. At one boundary the junction diverges from the germline segment, which might be a read error. The DNA for the CDR3 is TGTGCCAGCAGCCGTGGTGGGGACACTGAAGCTTTCTTT. It is translated as CASSRGGDTEAFF. The chain recombines TRBV5-1 with TRBJ1-1; D not certain. The CDR3 consists of 13 residues. From germline, CDR1 is SGHRS and CDR2 YFSETQ.

As for this clonotype: No conserved phenylalanine or tryptophan is present at the end of the CDR3, so a read error is the likely explanation. The chain joins TRBV9 to TRBJ2-3, with a possible D match to TRBD1 (6 bases). V lost 2 bases and J 6 bases, leaving 13 bases between the germline ends. This CDR3 has 14 residues. Germline V lookup: CDR1 SGDLS, CDR2 YYNGEE. The CDR3 protein is CASSVGAGDDTQYY. CDR3 bases: TGTGCCAGCAGCGTTGGGGCAGGGGACGATACGCAGTATTAT.

The chain joins TRBV7-2 to TRBJ2-5; 9 positions match TRBD2. Judging by the DNA end, TRBJ2-1 fits better; the J call may be wrong. Germline values: CDR1 SGHTA, CDR2 FQGNSA. This CDR3 has 14 amino acids. CDR3 coding DNA: TGTGCCAGCAGCCCCTTAGCGGGGGCGGGTGAGCAGTTCTTC. Amino acids: CASSPLAGAGEQFF.

The chain has TRBV7-9 and TRBJ2-2; D is unresolved. Trimming left V 1 base short and J 6 bases short, with 9 bases between. CDR3 length equals 14 residues. Germline CDR1 and CDR2: SEHNR and FQNEAQ (reference sequence). CDR3 sequence (DNA): TGTGCCAGCAGCTTAGTGTCTCGGCCCGGGGAGCTGTTTTTT. Protein product: CASSLVSRPGELFF.

V and J are TRBV4-3 and TRBJ1-2, with D unresolved. Trimming took off 1 base at V and 5 bases at J, with 20 bases between the two ends. This CDR3 has 17 residues. Germline V lookup: CDR1 LGHNA, CDR2 YSLEER. CDR3 loop: CASSQVVNSSPIYGYTF. The CDR3 DNA sequence: TGCGCCAGCAGCCAAGTAGTGAACAGCTCTCCGATTTATGGCTACACCTTC.

The chain links TRBV29-1 to TRBJ2-5; no clear D gene. The CDR3 runs to 14 residues. The V gene's germline CDR1 is SQVTM and CDR2 ANQGSEA. Trimming left V 5 bases short and J 3 bases short, with 16 bases between. CDR3 bases: TGCAGCGTTCCCTCCCCCCGGGCGGAAGAGACCCAGTACTTC. This codes for CSVPSPRAEETQYF. The full variable domain, with the rest looked up from reference TRBV29-1 and TRBJ2-5, is SAVISQKPSRDICQRGTSLTIQCQVDSQVTMMFWYRQQPGQSLTLIATANQGSEATYESGFVIDKFPISRPNLTFSTLTVSNMSPEDSSIYLCSVPSPRAEETQYFGPGTRLLVL.

V is TRBV11-2 and J is TRBJ1-3, with D possibly TRBD1 on 5 matching bases. This CDR3 has 16 amino acids. Germline V gene data show CDR1 as SGHAT and CDR2 as FQNNGV. Trimming took off 2 bases at V and 3 bases at J, with 14 bases between the two ends. Written as DNA, the CDR3 is TGTGCCAGCAGCTTAATCGCCCAGGGCGGTGGAAACACCATATATTTT. Its translation: CASSLIAQGGGNTIYF. Based on the CDR3 plus reference TRBV11-2 and TRBJ1-3, the full variable domain is EAGVAQSPRYKIIEKRQSVAFWCNPISGHATLYWYQQILGQGPKLLIQFQNNGVVDDSQLPKDRFSAERLKGVDSTLKIQPAKLEDSAVYLCASSLIAQGGGNTIYFGEGSWLTVV.

This sequence joins TRBV12-3 or TRBV12-4 and TRBJ1-1; a weak D match, TRBD1 (6 bases). This CDR3 has 15 amino acids. Trimming cost V 3 bases and J 1 base, with 12 bases left between them. The CDR3 loop reads CASSLSQGQNTEAFF. The CDR3 DNA reads as TGTGCCAGCAGTTTGTCGCAGGGACAGAACACTGAAGCTTTCTTT.

The chain employs TRBV7-2 and TRBJ1-6; D is uncertain. The V end was cut by 6 bases, the J end by 6 bases, with 9 bases between. The CDR3 has 13 amino acids. The germline CDR1 and CDR2 sequences are SGHTA and FQGNSA. CDR3 sequence (DNA): TGTGCCAGCAGTGGTCGCAGTAATTCACCCCTCCACTTT. Its protein product is CASSGRSNSPLHF. The full variable domain, completed using reference TRBV7-2 and TRBJ1-6, is GAGVSQSPSNKVTEKGKDVELRCDPISGHTALYWYRQSLGQGLEFLIYFQGNSAPDKSGLPSDRFSAERTGGSVSTLTIQRTQQEDSAVYLCASSGRSNSPLHFGNGTRLTVT.

This clonotype showed up just a few times. The chain carries TRBV4-1 and TRBJ2-5, with 8 bases matching TRBD1. The CDR3 length is 20 residues. CDR1 and CDR2 (germline): MGHRA, YSYEKL. V dropped 0 bases and J dropped 0; count of bases not matched to a gene: 15. CDR3 sequence: CASSQEAGGADGGYQETQYF. The CDR3 DNA sequence: TGCGCCAGCAGCCAAGAAGCAGGGGGCGCTGACGGAGGCTACCAAGAGACCCAGTACTTC.

The V gene is TRBV24-1, the J gene TRBJ2-7; TRBD1 is a possible D gene (6 bases). This CDR3 region has 12 residues. V lost 7 bases to trimming and J lost 5 bases, with 11 bases between them. CDR1 and CDR2 from the germline V gene are KGHDR and SFDVKD. The DNA of the CDR3 is TGTGCCACCAGGGGGGACACGAACGAGCAGTACTTC. This codes for CATRGDTNEQYF.

This clonotype appeared a few times. The DNA for the CDR3 is TGCAGTGCTACCGGGATTGGGGAGACCCAGTACTTC. Translation gives CSATGIGETQYF. The rearrangement joins TRBV20-1 to TRBJ2-5; a weak D match, TRBD2 (5 bases). Looked up from germline, CDR1 is DFQATT and CDR2 is SNEGSKA (reference sequence). V was pared by 4 bases and J by 5 bases, with 11 bases between. The CDR3 totals 12 residues.

This clonotype was counted between two and nine times. This chain connects TRBV7-2 to TRBJ2-5, with 7 bases lining up with TRBD2. This CDR3 is built from 14 residues. Unmatched junction bases numbered 4, after V lost 1 base and J lost 5 bases. CDR1 and CDR2 from the germline V gene are SGHTA and FQGNSA. The CDR3 nucleotides read TGTGCCAGCAGCTTAGTACTAGCGAGTGAGACCCAGTACTTC. Its protein product is CASSLVLASETQYF.

This chain connects TRBV9 to TRBJ2-5; D is possibly TRBD1 or TRBD2 (7 bases each). The CDR3 contains 15 residues. Trimming removed 2 bases from V and 5 bases from J, with 16 bases in between. Germline V CDR1 and CDR2: SGDLS, YYNGEE. CDR3 sequence reads: CASSVGGGGKETQYF. As DNA, the CDR3 is TGTGCCAGCAGCGTGGGAGGGGGCGGTAAGGAGACCCAGTACTTC.

This clonotype came up a few times. V and J are TRBV29-1 and TRBJ2-1; 7 bases agree with TRBD2. Germline CDR1 and CDR2: SQVTM and ANQGSEA. The CDR3 covers 15 residues. V shed 5 bases and J 5 bases; nucleotides not matched to a gene: 12. The CDR3 loop reads CSVQRDYLRDNEQFF. The DNA for the CDR3 is TGCAGCGTTCAAAGGGACTACCTCAGGGACAATGAGCAGTTCTTC.

V is TRBV28 and J is TRBJ2-1, with 8 bases lining up with TRBD1. The CDR3 length is 20 residues. Germline V lookup: CDR1 MDHEN, CDR2 SYDVKM. The V segment lost 6 bases and the J segment 2 bases; nucleotides outside the gene matches: 21. The CDR3 protein is CASSSPGTGPMVAPYNEQFF. CDR3 nucleotide sequence: TGTGCCAGCAGCAGCCCTGGGACAGGTCCTATGGTAGCCCCCTACAATGAGCAGTTCTTC.

This clonotype was seen only a few times. The gene calls are TRBV5-4 and TRBJ2-7, with a possible D match to TRBD2 (5 bases). Germline lookup yields CDR1 SGHNT and CDR2 YYREEE (reference sequence). The V end was cut by 0 bases, the J end by 3 bases, with 13 bases between. This CDR3 comprises 15 residues. The CDR3 nucleotides read TGTGCCAGCAGCTTGGGTAGCGAGGGAAACTACGAGCAGTACTTC. Protein: CASSLGSEGNYEQYF.

With respect to this clonotype: Given a much more abundant clone one base away, this may be a read error. J is TRBJ2-2 and V is TRBV5-1; D might be TRBD2 (5 bases). Germline assignment: CDR1 SGHRS and CDR2 YFSETQ. The length of the CDR3 is 15 residues. In nucleotides, the CDR3 is TGCGCCAGCAGCTTGACTTTCGCGAACACCGGGGAGCTGGTTTTT. This encodes CASSLTFANTGELVF.

The gene calls are TRBV19 and TRBJ1-5; TRBD1 might be the D (5 bases). The CDR3 spans 16 residues. V was cut by 5 bases and J by 0 bases, with 14 bases left in between. The germline gives CDR1 LNHDA, CDR2 SQIVND (reference sequence). The CDR3 here is CASSFPGVYSNQPQHF. In nucleotides, the CDR3 is TGTGCCAGTAGTTTCCCGGGGGTTTATAGCAATCAGCCCCAGCATTTT. Variable domain in full (rest from reference TRBV19 and TRBJ1-5): DGGITQSPKYLFRKEGQNVTLSCEQNLNHDAMYWYRQDPGQGLRLIYYSQIVNDFQKGDIAEGYSVSREKKESFPLTVTSAQKNPTAFYLCASSFPGVYSNQPQHFGDGTRLSIL.

The genes are TRBV12-3 or TRBV12-4 and TRBJ1-3; D unresolved. The CDR3 extends over 12 amino acids. Trimming took off 8 bases at V and 8 bases at J, with 13 bases between the two ends. CDR3 coding DNA: TGTGCCAGCCTGGGTGGAAGTTACACCATATATTTT. Translation: CASLGGSYTIYF.

V and J are TRBV20-1 and TRBJ2-5; 10 bases fit TRBD2. The CDR3 totals 21 residues. V lost 1 base, J lost 3 bases, and 23 bases stayed unmatched. CDR1 and CDR2 (germline): DFQATT, SNEGSKA (reference sequence). In DNA, the CDR3 is TGCAGTGCTAGAGTGTGGTCTGTAGCGGGAGGATTAAGGGGGCCAAAAGAGACCCAGTACTTC. Translation gives CSARVWSVAGGLRGPKETQYF.

The rearrangement joins TRBV10-3 to TRBJ2-1; 7 bases are a match to TRBD1. V shed 10 bases, J shed 5 bases, and the junction held 8 bases outside the gene matches. This CDR3 is built from 13 residues. In germline, CDR1 is ENHRY, CDR2 SYGVKD. CDR3 loop: CATGRDRDNEQFF. CDR3 DNA sequence: TGTGCCACCGGAAGGGACAGAGACAATGAGCAGTTCTTC.

This clonotype was seen only a few times. The chain employs TRBV29-1 and TRBJ2-1; perhaps D is TRBD1 or TRBD2 (6 bases each). The DNA end is more similar to TRBJ2-5, so the J call may be wrong. This CDR3 region has 13 residues. Germline V gene lookup returns CDR1 SQVTM and CDR2 ANQGSEA. CDR3 sequence: CSVGGGGQETQYF. The DNA of the CDR3 is TGCAGCGTTGGAGGAGGGGGACAAGAGACCCAGTACTTC.